The sequence of this T cell receptor (beta chain) was determined in a study of regulatory T cells in long-lasting Graves disease. The time point: newly diagnosed GD, antithyroid drugs for less than 3 months. TCR sequences were obtained from RNA taken from PBMCs. Ten or more counts support this clonotype. TCR beta libraries were built with iRepertoire HTBI primers and Arm-PCR of CDR3 regions. Original handling: Identified across the samples were 50 to 70 TRBV segments and about 14 TRBJ segments. Each CDR3 protein is one row after TCRdb ran MiXCR on the multiplex PCR reads. What appears here as the V and J calls and clone size reflects TCRdb's work, not the paper's. The sample has about 470,000 distinct CDR3 sequences, about 15% seen once. The CDR3 totals 18 residues. Trimming took 5 bases from V and 0 from J, leaving 20 bases between them. Germline V CDR1 and CDR2: LNHNV, YYDKDF (reference sequence).

The same data also went into a second study, on T cells in Graves' hyperthyroidism and ophthalmopathy.

The chain couples TRBV15 to TRBJ2-1; D uncertain. The specimen comprised peripheral blood mononuclear cells (PBMCs), sampled at new diagnosis, from a patient treated with antithyroid drugs. The sequence came from a woman aged 25-40 years with Graves disease. The CDR3 DNA reads TGTGCCACCAGCGGCCGGCCCCTTCCCCACAACTCCTACAATGAGCAGTTCTTC. Translation: CATSGRPLPHNSYNEQFF.